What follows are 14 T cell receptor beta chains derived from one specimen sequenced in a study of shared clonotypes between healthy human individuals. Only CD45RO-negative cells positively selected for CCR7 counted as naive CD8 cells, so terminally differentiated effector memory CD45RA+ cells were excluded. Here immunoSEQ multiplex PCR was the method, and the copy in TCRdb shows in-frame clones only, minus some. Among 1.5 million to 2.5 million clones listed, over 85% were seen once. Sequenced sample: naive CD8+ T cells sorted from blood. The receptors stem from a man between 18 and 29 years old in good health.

The CDR3 loop is CASSESRGGRDYEQYF. The CDR3 region has the DNA TGTGCCAGCAGTGAATCTCGGGGGGGGCGTGACTACGAGCAGTACTTC. This chain connects TRBV6-1 to TRBJ2-7, with TRBD2 matching 8 bases. Germline V gene sequence: CDR1 MNHNS, CDR2 SASEGT. After removal of 2 bases from V and 3 bases from J, the junction contained 9 bases not matched to a gene. This CDR3 region has 16 residues.

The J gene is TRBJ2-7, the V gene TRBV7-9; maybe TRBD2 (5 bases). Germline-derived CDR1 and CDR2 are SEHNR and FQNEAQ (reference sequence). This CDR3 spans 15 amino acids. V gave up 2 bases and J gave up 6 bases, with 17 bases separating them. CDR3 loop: CASSLSSSPSSEQYF. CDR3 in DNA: TGTGCCAGCAGCTTATCCTCCAGCCCTAGCAGCGAGCAGTACTTC.

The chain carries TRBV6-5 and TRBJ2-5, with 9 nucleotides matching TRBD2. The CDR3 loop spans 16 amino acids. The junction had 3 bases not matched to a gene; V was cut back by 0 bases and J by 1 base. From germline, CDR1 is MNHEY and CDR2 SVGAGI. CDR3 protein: CASSYSPSGVQETQYF. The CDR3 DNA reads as TGTGCCAGCAGTTACTCGCCTAGCGGGGTCCAAGAGACCCAGTACTTC.

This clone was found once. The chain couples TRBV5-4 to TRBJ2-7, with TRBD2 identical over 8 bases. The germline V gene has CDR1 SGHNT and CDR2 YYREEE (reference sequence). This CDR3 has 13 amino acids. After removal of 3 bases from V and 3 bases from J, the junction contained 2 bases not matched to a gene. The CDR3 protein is CASSWGLGYEQYF. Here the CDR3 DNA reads TGTGCCAGCAGCTGGGGACTAGGCTACGAGCAGTACTTC.

The DNA of the CDR3 is TGTGCCAGCAGCTCACTCGGACACGGGAACACTGAAGCTTTCTTT. Protein: CASSSLGHGNTEAFF. The V gene is TRBV13, the J gene TRBJ1-1, with D possibly TRBD1 on 5 matching bases. Deletions cut 4 bases from V and 1 base from J, with 13 bases between. Per the germline V gene, CDR1 is PRHDT and CDR2 is FYEKMQ (reference sequence). This CDR3 comprises 15 residues.

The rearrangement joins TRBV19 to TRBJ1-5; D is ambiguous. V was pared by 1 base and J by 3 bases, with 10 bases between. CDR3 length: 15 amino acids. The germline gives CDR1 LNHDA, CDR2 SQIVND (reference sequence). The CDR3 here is CASSIVTEFNQPQHF. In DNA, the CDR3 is TGTGCCAGTAGTATAGTAACCGAGTTCAATCAGCCCCAGCATTTT. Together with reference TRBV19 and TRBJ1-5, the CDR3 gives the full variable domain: DGGITQSPKYLFRKEGQNVTLSCEQNLNHDAMYWYRQDPGQGLRLIYYSQIVNDFQKGDIAEGYSVSREKKESFPLTVTSAQKNPTAFYLCASSIVTEFNQPQHFGDGTRLSIL.

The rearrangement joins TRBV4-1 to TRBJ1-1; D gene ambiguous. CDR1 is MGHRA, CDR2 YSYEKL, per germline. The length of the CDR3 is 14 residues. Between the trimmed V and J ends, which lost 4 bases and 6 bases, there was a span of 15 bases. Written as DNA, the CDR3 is TGCGCCAGCAGCCCTCAAAGCAGATCAGCTGAAGCTTTCTTT. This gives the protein CASSPQSRSAEAFF.

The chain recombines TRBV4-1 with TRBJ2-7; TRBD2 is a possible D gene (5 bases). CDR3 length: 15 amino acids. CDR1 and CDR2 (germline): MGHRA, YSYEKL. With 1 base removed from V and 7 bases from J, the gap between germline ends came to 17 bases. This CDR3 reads CASSQGYGRGMEQYF. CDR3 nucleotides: TGCGCCAGCAGCCAAGGCTATGGACGGGGAATGGAGCAGTACTTC.

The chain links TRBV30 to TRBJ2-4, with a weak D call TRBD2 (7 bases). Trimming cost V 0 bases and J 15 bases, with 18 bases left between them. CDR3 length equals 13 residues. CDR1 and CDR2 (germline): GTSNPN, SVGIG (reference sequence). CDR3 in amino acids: CAWSVPGGACPYF. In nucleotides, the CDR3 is TGTGCCTGGAGTGTACCGGGGGGCGCATGTCCGTACTTC.

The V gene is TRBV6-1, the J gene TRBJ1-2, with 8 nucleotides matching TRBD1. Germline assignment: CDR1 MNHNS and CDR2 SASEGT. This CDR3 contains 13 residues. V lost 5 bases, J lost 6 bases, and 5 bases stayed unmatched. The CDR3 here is CASSLQGADGYTF. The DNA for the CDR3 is TGTGCCAGCAGTCTTCAGGGGGCGGATGGCTACACCTTC.

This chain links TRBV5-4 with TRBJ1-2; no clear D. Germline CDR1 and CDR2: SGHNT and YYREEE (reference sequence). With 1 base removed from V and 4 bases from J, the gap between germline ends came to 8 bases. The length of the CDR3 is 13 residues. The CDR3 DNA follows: TGTGCCAGCAGCTTGAGCGGACTCTATGGCTACACCTTC. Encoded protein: CASSLSGLYGYTF.

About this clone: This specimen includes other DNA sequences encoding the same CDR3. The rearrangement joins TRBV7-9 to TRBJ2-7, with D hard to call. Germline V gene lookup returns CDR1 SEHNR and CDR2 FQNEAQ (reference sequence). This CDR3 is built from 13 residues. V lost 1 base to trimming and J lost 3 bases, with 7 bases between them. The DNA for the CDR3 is TGTGCCAGCAGCTTAGTTCCCGACTACGAGCAGTACTTC. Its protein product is CASSLVPDYEQYF.

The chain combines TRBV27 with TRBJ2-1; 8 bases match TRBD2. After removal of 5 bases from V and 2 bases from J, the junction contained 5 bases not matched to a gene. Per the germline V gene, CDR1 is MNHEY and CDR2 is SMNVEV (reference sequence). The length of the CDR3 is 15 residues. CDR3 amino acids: CASSPGRDPYNEQFF. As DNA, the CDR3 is TGTGCCAGCAGTCCCGGGAGGGACCCCTACAATGAGCAGTTCTTC.

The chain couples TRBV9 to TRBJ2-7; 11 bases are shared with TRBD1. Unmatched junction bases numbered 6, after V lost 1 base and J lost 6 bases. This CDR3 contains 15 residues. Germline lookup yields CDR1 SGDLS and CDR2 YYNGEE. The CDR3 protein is CASSVSWDRGVEQYF. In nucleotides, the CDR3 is TGTGCCAGCAGCGTAAGTTGGGACAGGGGGGTCGAGCAGTACTTC.